What follows describes a single T cell receptor beta chain. The data derive from a study of blood T cell repertoires in COVID-19. Overall study: COVID-19 samples collected from the United States, Italy and Spain covered acute and convalescent phases. From T cells, B-cell-depleted T cells, or PBMCs came the material, which was cDNA or gDNA.

In the study's own analysis: Counts of nucleated cells, estimated from reference gene primer amplification, were obtained. TCRdb's copy holds only in-frame clones and misses some; the assay was immunoSEQ multiplex PCR. Clone size and V and J calls were adopted from that table, with D and trimming inferred from the DNA. This sample yields 2,500 to 3,500 clones, of which 93% are seen a single time; around 1.5% belongs to the top ten. The sequence derives from a human donor in a cohort sampled during active COVID-19. The sample consisted of peripheral blood.

The chain's CDR3 is CASSSAEGSQRGYNEQFF. DNA for the CDR3: TGTGCCAGCAGCTCTGCCGAGGGAAGCCAGCGGGGATACAATGAGCAGTTCTTC. The chain joins TRBV7-9 to TRBJ2-1; 7 bases fit TRBD2. Per the germline V gene, CDR1 is SEHNR and CDR2 is FQNEAQ (reference sequence). The CDR3 is 18 amino acids. V shed 4 bases and J 4 bases; nucleotides not matched to a gene: 16.